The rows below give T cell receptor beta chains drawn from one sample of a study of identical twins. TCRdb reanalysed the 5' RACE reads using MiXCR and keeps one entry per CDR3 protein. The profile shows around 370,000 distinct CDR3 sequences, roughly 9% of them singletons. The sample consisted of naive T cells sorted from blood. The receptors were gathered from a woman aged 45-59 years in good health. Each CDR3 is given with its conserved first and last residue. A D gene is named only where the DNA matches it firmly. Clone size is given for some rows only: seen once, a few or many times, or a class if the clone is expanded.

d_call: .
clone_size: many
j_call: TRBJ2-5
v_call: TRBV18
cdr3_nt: TGTGCCAGCTCACCACCGACACAAGAGACCCAGTACTTC
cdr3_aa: CASSPPTQETQYF

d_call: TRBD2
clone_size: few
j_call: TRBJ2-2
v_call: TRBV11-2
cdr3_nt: TGTGCCAGCAGCCCGTCCGGGAGGGTTTCTACCGGGGAGCTGTTTTTT
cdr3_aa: CASSPSGRVSTGELFF

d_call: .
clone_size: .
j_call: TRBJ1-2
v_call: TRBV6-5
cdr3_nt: TGTGCCAGCAAGGGAATAAGGGGCTATGGCTACACCTTC
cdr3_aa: CASKGIRGYGYTF

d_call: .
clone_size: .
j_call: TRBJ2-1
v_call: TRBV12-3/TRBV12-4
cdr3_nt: TGTGCCAGCAGTAGTCTTTTGCGTGCGGGGGCCGATGAGCAGTTCTTC
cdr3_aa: CASSSLLRAGADEQFF

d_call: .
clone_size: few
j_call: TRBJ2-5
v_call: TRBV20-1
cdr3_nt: TGCAGTGCTAGAGTCCAGGAGACCCAGTACTTC
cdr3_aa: CSARVQETQYF

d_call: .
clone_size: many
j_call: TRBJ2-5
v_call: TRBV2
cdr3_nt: TGTGCCAGCAGTGGGCGGTTAGGGCCCAGAGGGGAGACCCAGTACTTC
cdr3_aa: CASSGRLGPRGETQYF

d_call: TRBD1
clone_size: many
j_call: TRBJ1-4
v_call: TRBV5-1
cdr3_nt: TGCGCCAGCAGCACAAGGACAGGAAACGAAAAACTGTTTTTT
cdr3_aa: CASSTRTGNEKLFF

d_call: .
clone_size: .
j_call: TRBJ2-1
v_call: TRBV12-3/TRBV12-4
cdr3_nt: TGTGCCTCAGCGCGCGGCGGTTCCTACAATGAGCAGTTCTTC
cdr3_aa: CASARGGSYNEQFF

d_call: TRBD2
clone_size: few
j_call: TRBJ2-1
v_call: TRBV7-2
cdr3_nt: TGTGCCAGCAGCATGGGGGGGAAAAACAATGAGCAGTTCTTC
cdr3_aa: CASSMGGKNNEQFF

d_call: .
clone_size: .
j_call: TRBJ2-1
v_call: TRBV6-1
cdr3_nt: TGTGCCAGCAGTTCCGCGTTGAGCGAGCAGTTCTTC
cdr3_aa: CASSSALSEQFF

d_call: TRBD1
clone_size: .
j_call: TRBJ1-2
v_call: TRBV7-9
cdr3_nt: TGTGCCAGCAGCCACCTTGGGCCGACAGGGACAAATGGCTACACCTTC
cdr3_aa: CASSHLGPTGTNGYTF

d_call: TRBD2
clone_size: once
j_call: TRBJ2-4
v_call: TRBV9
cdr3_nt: TGTGCCAGCAGCGAGGAGGCAGGGGCCCCACTAGCGGGAGCCAAAAACATTCAGTACTTC
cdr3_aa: CASSEEAGAPLAGAKNIQYF

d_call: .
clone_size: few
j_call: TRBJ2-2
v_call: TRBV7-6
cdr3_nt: TGTGCCAGCAGCTTAGCTGTGGGAGCCTCCACCGGGGAGCTGTTTTTT
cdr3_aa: CASSLAVGASTGELFF

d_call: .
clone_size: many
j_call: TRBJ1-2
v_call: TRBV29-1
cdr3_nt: TGCAGCGTTGGGCCGGGGGGCCACTATGGCTACACCTTC
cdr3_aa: CSVGPGGHYGYTF

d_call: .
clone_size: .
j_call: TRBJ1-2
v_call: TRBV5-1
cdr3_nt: TGCGCCAGCAGAATAGTGGGGACCAACTATGGCTACACCTTC
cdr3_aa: CASRIVGTNYGYTF

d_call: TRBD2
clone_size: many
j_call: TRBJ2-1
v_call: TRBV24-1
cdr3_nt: TGTGCCACCAGTGATATGGGCGCGACTAGCGGGAGGAATGAGCAGTTCTTC
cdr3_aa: CATSDMGATSGRNEQFF

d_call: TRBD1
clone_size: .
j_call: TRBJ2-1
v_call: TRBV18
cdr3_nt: TGTGCCAGCTCACCAGACAGGGCGGACAATGAGCAGTTCTTC
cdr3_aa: CASSPDRADNEQFF

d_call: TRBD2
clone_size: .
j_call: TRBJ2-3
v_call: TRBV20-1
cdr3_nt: TGCAGTGCTACCGGGACTAGCACCTACACAGATACGCAGTATTTT
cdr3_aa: CSATGTSTYTDTQYF

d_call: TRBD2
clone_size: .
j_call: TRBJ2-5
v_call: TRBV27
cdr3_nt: TGTGCCAGCAGGCCGGGGACTAGCGGGAGTAAGGGGACCCAGTACTTC
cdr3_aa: CASRPGTSGSKGTQYF

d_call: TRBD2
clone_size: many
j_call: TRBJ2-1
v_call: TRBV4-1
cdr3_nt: TGCGCCAGCAGCCAAGATCGCCGCCCGGGGGGGCAGTTCTTC
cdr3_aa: CASSQDRRPGGQFF

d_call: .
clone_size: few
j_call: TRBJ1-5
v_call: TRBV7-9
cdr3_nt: TGTGCCAGCAGCTTAGTAACGGGTGGCGTCGGTCAGCCCCAGCATTTT
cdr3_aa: CASSLVTGGVGQPQHF

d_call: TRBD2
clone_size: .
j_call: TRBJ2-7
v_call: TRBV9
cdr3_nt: TGTGCCAGCAGCGTAGATGCGACGGGAGGGCCAATCGAGCAGTACTTC
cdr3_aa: CASSVDATGGPIEQYF

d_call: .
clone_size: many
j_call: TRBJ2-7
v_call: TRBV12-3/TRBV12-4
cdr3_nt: TGTGCCAGCAGTTTAGCAGGGGTGCCCTACGAGCAGTACTTC
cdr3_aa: CASSLAGVPYEQYF

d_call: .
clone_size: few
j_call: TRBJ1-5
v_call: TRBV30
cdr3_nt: TGTGCCTGGAGTGCCCGGTGGGGCGGCTTGGAGCCCCAGCATTTT
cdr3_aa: CAWSARWGGLEPQHF

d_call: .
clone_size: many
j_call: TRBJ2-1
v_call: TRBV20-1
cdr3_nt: TGCAGTGCTAGAGATCTGCGAGGCCAAATGAAAGGCAATGAGCAGTTCTTC
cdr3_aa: CSARDLRGQMKGNEQFF

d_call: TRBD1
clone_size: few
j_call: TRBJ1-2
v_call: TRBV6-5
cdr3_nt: TGTGCCAGCAGTTCCTCATACAGGGGAAGTTACTATGGCTACACCTTC
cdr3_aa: CASSSSYRGSYYGYTF

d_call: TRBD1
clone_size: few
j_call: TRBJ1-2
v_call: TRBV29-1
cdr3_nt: TGCAGCGTGGACTTCGGGACAGGGGACGGCTACACCTTC
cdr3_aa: CSVDFGTGDGYTF

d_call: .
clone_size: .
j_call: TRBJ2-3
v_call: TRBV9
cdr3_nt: TGTGCCAGCAGCGTAGGCGAGGATACGCAGTATTTT
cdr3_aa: CASSVGEDTQYF

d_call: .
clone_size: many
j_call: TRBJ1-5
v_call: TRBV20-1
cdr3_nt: TGCAGTGCTAGGGCCTTCGGGGACCCTAATCAGCCCCAGCATTTT
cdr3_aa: CSARAFGDPNQPQHF

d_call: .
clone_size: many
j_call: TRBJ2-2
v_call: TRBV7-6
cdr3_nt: TGTGCCAGCAGCTTAGTTTCGGACTCCAATTTCAACACCGGGGAGCTGTTTTTT
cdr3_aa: CASSLVSDSNFNTGELFF

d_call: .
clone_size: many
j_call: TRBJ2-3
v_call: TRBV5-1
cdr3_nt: TGCGCCAGCAGCTTGGGACTAGGGGGTACGGATACGCAGTATTTT
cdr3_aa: CASSLGLGGTDTQYF

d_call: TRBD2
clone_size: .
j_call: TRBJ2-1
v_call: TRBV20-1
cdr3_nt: TGCAGTGCTAGCAGTCTAGCGGGAGGGAGATACAATGAGCAGTTCTTC
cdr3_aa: CSASSLAGGRYNEQFF

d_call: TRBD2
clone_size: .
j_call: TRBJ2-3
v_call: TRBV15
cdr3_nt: TGTGCCACCAGCAGTACTAACTGGACTAGCGGGTTTTCCCCCCCCCACACAGATACGCAGTATTTT
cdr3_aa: CATSSTNWTSGFSPPHTDTQYF

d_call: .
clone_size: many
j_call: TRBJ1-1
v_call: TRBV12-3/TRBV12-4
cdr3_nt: TGTGCCAGCAGTTTTCGATTTAGGGGGATCACTGAAGCTTTCTTT
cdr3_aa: CASSFRFRGITEAFF

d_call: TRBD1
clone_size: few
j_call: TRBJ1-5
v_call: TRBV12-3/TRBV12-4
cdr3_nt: TGTGCCAGCACACCGGGACAGAATCAGCCCCAGCATTTT
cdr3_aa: CASTPGQNQPQHF

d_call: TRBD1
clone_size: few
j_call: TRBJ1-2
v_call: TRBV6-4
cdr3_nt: TGTGCCAGCAGTGACTGGAGGACAGGAGGCTACACCTTC
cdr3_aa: CASSDWRTGGYTF